What follows are 16 T cell receptor beta chains derived from one specimen sequenced in a study of blood T cell repertoires in COVID-19 (dated by TCRdb to 2020 to 2021). Receptors were amplified or captured by the immunoSEQ multiplex PCR assay. TCRdb obtained this table from immuneACCESS and retained in-frame rearrangements with V and J assigned. These tables miss some clones; where compared with another copy, unresolved V genes account for less than half of the shortfall, and the remainder is unexplained. The sample table contains some 170,000 clones; only one count was recorded for roughly 82% of them. The ten largest clones capture 13% to 15% of the sample. What was sequenced was PBMCs or T cells enriched from blood (not recorded which). Every receptor here comes from a man over 45 who had recovered from COVID-19.

The table lists this clone with many counts. The chain recombines TRBV7-3 with TRBJ1-5, with D uncertain. The CDR3 sequence is 13 residues long. Trimming shortened V by 4 bases and J by 4 bases, and 8 bases separated the two germline ends. Germline V gene data show CDR1 as SGHTA and CDR2 as FQGTGA. The CDR3 protein is CASSSGINQPQHF. The DNA for the CDR3 is TGTGCCAGCAGCTCGGGTATAAATCAGCCCCAGCATTTT.

CDR3 DNA sequence: TGTGCCAGCAGCCAAGCTAGCGGGGGGGCCGGTACGCAGTATTTT. It yields the protein CASSQASGGAGTQYF. The chain couples TRBV3-1 (or the pseudogene TRBV3-2) to TRBJ2-3, with 12 bases identical to TRBD2. Trimming cost V 1 base and J 8 bases; bases outside gene matches: 4. Germline V lookup: CDR1 LGHDT, CDR2 YNNKEL (reference sequence). The CDR3 runs 15 residues.

In DNA form, the CDR3 reads TGCGCCAGCAGCCGGGGGGGCTCCACGGCCGAGCAGTACTTC. This translates into CASSRGGSTAEQYF. The chain has TRBV5-1 and TRBJ2-7; 8 bases line up with TRBD2. Germline values: CDR1 SGHRS, CDR2 YFSETQ. This CDR3 has 14 residues. Trimming at V came to 4 bases and at J to 6 bases, leaving 9 bases not matched to a gene.

In this sample, this clone turned up once. The same CDR3 can be traced to other DNA sequences in this sample. V usage is TRBV7-9 and J usage is TRBJ1-2, with 8 nucleotides matching TRBD1. This CDR3 has 13 residues. V shed 5 bases, J shed 8 bases, and the junction held 7 bases outside the gene matches. Looked up from germline, CDR1 is SEHNR and CDR2 is FQNEAQ (reference sequence). The CDR3 region is CASSADRVGGYTF. The CDR3 region has the DNA TGTGCCAGCAGCGCGGACAGGGTGGGAGGCTACACCTTC.

This clone was seen a few times. V gene TRBV4-1 combines with J gene TRBJ1-6; TRBD1 matches 7 bases. The trim removed 1 base at V and 9 bases at J, leaving 15 bases unmatched. CDR3 length equals 18 residues. The V gene's germline CDR1 is MGHRA and CDR2 YSYEKL. This CDR3 reads CASSQVTSQGLGGSPLHF. In nucleotides, the CDR3 is TGCGCCAGCAGCCAAGTAACTTCACAGGGGCTGGGTGGTTCACCCCTCCACTTT.

CDR3 bases: TGTGCCACCAAAACCGGGTCCAGCGACACTGAAGCTTTCTTT. Protein product: CATKTGSSDTEAFF. The chain uses TRBV10-3 and TRBJ1-1; D is uncertain. V lost 10 bases and J 3 bases, leaving 18 bases between the germline ends. Germline CDR1 ENHRY, CDR2 SYGVKD. CDR3 length: 14 amino acids.

This clone was seen a handful of times. CDR3 DNA sequence: TGTGCCAGCAGCCAAGGGACTACGAACCTCGGGACAGGATTACCAGGGCCCCAGCATTTT. It yields the protein CASSQGTTNLGTGLPGPQHF. This chain uses TRBV4-2 with TRBJ1-5, with 8 bases identical to TRBD1. CDR3 size: 20 residues. From germline, CDR1 is LGHNA and CDR2 YNFKEQ. J gave up 9 bases and V 1 base, and 23 bases lay outside the gene matches.

This clone was seen many times. The chain links TRBV4-1 to TRBJ1-1; D perhaps matches TRBD1 (5 bases). CDR3 length: 16 amino acids. Trimming stripped 3 bases from V and 3 bases from J, with 17 bases between. Germline lookup yields CDR1 MGHRA and CDR2 YSYEKL. The CDR3 here is CASSQTAVGADTEAFF. CDR3 nucleotides: TGCGCCAGCAGCCAGACAGCCGTAGGGGCGGACACTGAAGCTTTCTTT.

The rearrangement uses TRBV3-1 (or the pseudogene TRBV3-2) and TRBJ1-1; D is unclear. CDR3 size: 13 residues. Germline loops: CDR1 LGHDT, CDR2 YNNKEL (reference sequence). With 5 bases removed from V and 0 bases from J, the gap between germline ends came to 7 bases. The DNA of the CDR3 is TGTGCCAGCAGCGATCAGATGAACACTGAAGCTTTCTTT. Protein sequence: CASSDQMNTEAFF.

The chain combines TRBV4-1 with TRBJ2-2; D may be TRBD1 (6 bases). Germline-derived CDR1 and CDR2 are MGHRA and YSYEKL. This CDR3 region has 16 residues. The V end lost 4 bases, the J end lost 7 bases, and 19 bases lay between the germline ends. DNA of the CDR3: TGCGCCAGCAGCCTAATCGGCGGTGGGACAAACGGGGAGCTGTTTTTT. Translation: CASSLIGGGTNGELFF.

The chain couples TRBV5-5 to TRBJ2-7, with D maybe TRBD1 (6 bases). Trimming cost V 3 bases and J 4 bases, with 14 bases left between them. This CDR3 contains 14 residues. The germline V gene has CDR1 SGHKS and CDR2 YYEKEE (reference sequence). The CDR3 region has the DNA TGTGCCAGCAGCTGGGAGACAGGACCATACGAGCAGTACTTC. It yields the protein CASSWETGPYEQYF.

This clone is a singleton in its sample. The gene calls are TRBV2 and TRBJ2-3; 7 bases are shared with TRBD2. The V segment lost 6 bases and the J segment 4 bases; nucleotides outside the gene matches: 13. The CDR3 length is 16 residues. The germline V gene encodes CDR1 SNHLY and CDR2 FYNNEI. The chain's CDR3 is CASSDLAVTGADTQYF. In DNA, the CDR3 is TGTGCCAGCAGCGACCTAGCGGTTACCGGGGCAGATACGCAGTATTTT. The full variable domain, with the rest looked up from reference TRBV2 and TRBJ2-3, is EPEVTQTPSHQVTQMGQEVILRCVPISNHLYFYWYRQILGQKVEFLVSFYNNEISEKSEIFDDQFSVERPDGSNFTLKIRSTKLEDSAMYFCASSDLAVTGADTQYFGPGTRLTVL.

In its sample, this clone was seen once. V is TRBV18 and J is TRBJ1-1; D is undetermined. V was cut by 3 bases and J by 1 base, with 9 bases left in between. This CDR3 has 14 residues. Germline V gene data show CDR1 as KGHSH and CDR2 as LQKENI. CDR3 sequence reads: CASSPQRGNTEAFF. As DNA, the CDR3 is TGTGCCAGCTCACCGCAACGGGGGAACACTGAAGCTTTCTTT.

This sequence joins TRBV12-3 or TRBV12-4 and TRBJ1-5; perhaps TRBD1 as D (6 bases). V lost 6 bases and J lost 2, with 8 bases in between. The CDR3 contains 13 residues. CDR3 DNA: TGTGCCAGCAGCAACAGGGGCAATCAGCCCCAGCATTTT. Amino acid sequence: CASSNRGNQPQHF.

V gene TRBV5-1 combines with J gene TRBJ1-2; 7 bases match TRBD1. Germline CDR1 reads SGHRS; CDR2 reads YFSETQ. The CDR3 runs to 13 residues. V dropped 2 bases and J dropped 6; count of bases not matched to a gene: 4. CDR3 coding DNA: TGCGCCAGCAGCTTAGGGACAGCCCATGGCTACACCTTC. This codes for CASSLGTAHGYTF.

The chain links TRBV7-3 to TRBJ1-1; D possibly corresponds to TRBD1 (6 bases). This CDR3 is built from 13 residues. Germline CDR1 and CDR2: SGHTA and FQGTGA. Trimming removed 3 bases at V and 5 bases at J, with 10 bases between. This CDR3 reads CASSLDSLTEAFF. DNA of the CDR3: TGTGCCAGCAGCTTGGACAGTTTAACTGAAGCTTTCTTT.